This T cell receptor (beta chain) was recorded in a study of metastatic and nonmetastatic thyroid tumors. Study-wide background: Samples came from malignant and benign thyroid patients, and repertoires were compared across blood and tumor or nodule tissue.

Findings and caveats of the study: Reports indicated that malignant thyroid tumors showed significantly higher TCR beta diversity than benign nodules did, in blood and tumor.

Nobody among the patients had been given any treatment before thyroid surgery. The CDR3 is 12 residues long. Germline V CDR1 and CDR2: MNHEY, SMNVEV (reference sequence). Concerning this clone: The target antigen is unknown.

Original handling: Clinicopathological groups supplied CDR3 differences that were used to build a distant-metastasis classifier for papillary thyroid cancer. With MiXCR, TCRdb reprocessed the PCR reads. TCRdb, not the authors, supplied the V and J calls. The repertoire consists of around 24,000 clones, with roughly a quarter occurring once and the leading ten covering around 12%. The sequenced sample was tumor tissue. This receptor was obtained from a male donor with papillary thyroid cancer or a benign thyroid nodule (not recorded which). Some clones in this sample may be carry-over from other donors' samples. The chain is built from TRBV27 and TRBJ1-1; D is unclear. DNA of the CDR3: TGTTCAACCCAAACGGGGAGGGCTGAAGCTTTCTTT. It is translated as CSTQTGRAEAFF.